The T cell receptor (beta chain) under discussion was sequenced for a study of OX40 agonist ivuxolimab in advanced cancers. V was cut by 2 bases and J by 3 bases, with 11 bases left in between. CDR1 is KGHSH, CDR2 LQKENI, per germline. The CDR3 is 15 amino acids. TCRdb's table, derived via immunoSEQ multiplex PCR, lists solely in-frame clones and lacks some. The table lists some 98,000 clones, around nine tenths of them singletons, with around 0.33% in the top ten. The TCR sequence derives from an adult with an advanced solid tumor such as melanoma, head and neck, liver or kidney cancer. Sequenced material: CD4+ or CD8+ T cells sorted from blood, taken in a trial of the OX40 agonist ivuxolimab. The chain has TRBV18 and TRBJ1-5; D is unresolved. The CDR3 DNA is TGTGCCAGCTCACCAGGGCCGGAAAACAATCAGCCCCAGCATTTT. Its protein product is CASSPGPENNQPQHF.